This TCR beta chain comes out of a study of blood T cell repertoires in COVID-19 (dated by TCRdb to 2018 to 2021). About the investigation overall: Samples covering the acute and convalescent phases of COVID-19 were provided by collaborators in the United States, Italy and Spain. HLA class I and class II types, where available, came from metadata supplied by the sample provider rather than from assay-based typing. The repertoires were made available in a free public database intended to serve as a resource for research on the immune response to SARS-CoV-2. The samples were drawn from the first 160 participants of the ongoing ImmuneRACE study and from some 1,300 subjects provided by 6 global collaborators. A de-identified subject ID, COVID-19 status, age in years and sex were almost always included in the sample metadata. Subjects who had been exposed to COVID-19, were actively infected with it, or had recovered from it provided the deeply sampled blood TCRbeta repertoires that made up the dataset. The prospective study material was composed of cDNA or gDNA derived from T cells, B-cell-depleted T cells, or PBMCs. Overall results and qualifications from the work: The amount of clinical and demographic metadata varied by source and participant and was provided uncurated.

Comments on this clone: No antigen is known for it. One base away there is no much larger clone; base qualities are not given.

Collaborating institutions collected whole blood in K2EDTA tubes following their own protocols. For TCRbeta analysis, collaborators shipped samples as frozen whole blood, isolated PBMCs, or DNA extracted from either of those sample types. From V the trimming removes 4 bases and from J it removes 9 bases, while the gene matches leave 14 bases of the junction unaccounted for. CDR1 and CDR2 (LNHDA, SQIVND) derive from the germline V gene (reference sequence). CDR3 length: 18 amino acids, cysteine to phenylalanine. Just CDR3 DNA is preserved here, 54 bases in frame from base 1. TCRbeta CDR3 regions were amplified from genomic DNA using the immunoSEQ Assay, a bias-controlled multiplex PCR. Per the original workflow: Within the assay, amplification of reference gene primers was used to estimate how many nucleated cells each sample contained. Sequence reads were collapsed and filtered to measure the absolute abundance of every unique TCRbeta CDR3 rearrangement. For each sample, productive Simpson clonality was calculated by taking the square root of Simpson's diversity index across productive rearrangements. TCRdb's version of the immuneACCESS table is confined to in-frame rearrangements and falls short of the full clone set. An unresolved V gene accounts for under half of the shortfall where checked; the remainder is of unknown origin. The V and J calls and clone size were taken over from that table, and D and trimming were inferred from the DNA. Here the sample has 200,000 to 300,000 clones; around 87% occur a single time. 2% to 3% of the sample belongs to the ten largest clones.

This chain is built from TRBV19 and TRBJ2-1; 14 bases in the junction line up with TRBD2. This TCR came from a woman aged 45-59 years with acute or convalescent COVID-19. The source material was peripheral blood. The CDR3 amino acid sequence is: CASSTTGLAGAPGREQFF. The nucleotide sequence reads TGTGCCAGTAGTACGACGGGACTAGCGGGGGCTCCCGGGCGTGAGCAGTTCTTC. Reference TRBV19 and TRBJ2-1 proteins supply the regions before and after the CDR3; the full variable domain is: DGGITQSPKYLFRKEGQNVTLSCEQNLNHDAMYWYRQDPGQGLRLIYYSQIVNDFQKGDIAEGYSVSREKKESFPLTVTSAQKNPTAFYLCASSTTGLAGAPGREQFFGPGTRLTVL.